The 14 T cell receptor beta chains presented below share a single source sample, sequenced in a study of blood T cell repertoires in COVID-19. Produced via immunoSEQ multiplex PCR; TCRdb's table is partial and in-frame only. The sample shows roughly 300,000 clones, around 90% of them seen only once. The sample comprised peripheral blood. Receptor source: a woman aged 25 to 39 with COVID-19, enrolled during active disease.

The V and J genes are TRBV5-1 and TRBJ2-3; D is uncertain. The CDR3 has 12 amino acids. V dropped 3 bases and J dropped 0 bases, with 2 bases sitting between them. In germline, CDR1 is SGHRS, CDR2 YFSETQ. CDR3 residues: CASSSSTDTQYF. CDR3 sequence (DNA): TGCGCCAGCAGCTCTAGCACAGATACGCAGTATTTT.

CDR3 sequence reads: CASSFGSNYDGYTF. The DNA for the CDR3 is TGCGCCAGCAGCTTCGGCAGTAACTATGATGGCTACACCTTC. The V and J genes are TRBV5-1 and TRBJ1-2; D is uncertain. The CDR3 spans 14 residues. Trimming took 2 bases from V and 6 from J, leaving 14 bases between them. The germline gives CDR1 SGHRS, CDR2 YFSETQ.

The chain links TRBV4-3 to TRBJ1-1; D gene uncertain. The CDR3 length is 15 residues. Trimming cost V 1 base and J 1 base, with 10 bases left between them. Per germline, CDR1 LGHNA and CDR2 YSLEER. The DNA of the CDR3 is TGCGCCAGCAGCCAAGTGTTATTAAAGAACACTGAAGCTTTCTTT. Translated: CASSQVLLKNTEAFF.

The DNA for the CDR3 is TGTGCCAGCCATAACGGGGTCTCGAACACCGGGGAGCTGTTTTTT. This translates into CASHNGVSNTGELFF. The chain joins TRBV7-9 to TRBJ2-2; tentative D call: TRBD2 (5 bases). Germline CDR1 SEHNR, CDR2 FQNEAQ (reference sequence). This CDR3 contains 15 residues. V was pared by 8 bases and J by 0 bases, with 13 bases between.

This clone appeared a few times. This chain links TRBV5-1 with TRBJ2-1; D not resolved. Trimming took 1 base from V and 4 from J, leaving 12 bases between them. Per germline, CDR1 SGHRS and CDR2 YFSETQ. CDR3 size: 15 residues. The CDR3 DNA is TGCGCCAGCAGCTTGTCCCTAGGATCTTACAATGAGCAGTTCTTC. This encodes CASSLSLGSYNEQFF.

J is TRBJ2-1 and V is TRBV9; possibly TRBD2 for D (6 bases). With 0 bases removed from V and 9 bases from J, the gap between germline ends came to 10 bases. This CDR3 has 13 amino acids. Germline V CDR1 and CDR2: SGDLS, YYNGEE. The CDR3 DNA sequence: TGTGCCAGCAGCGTAGCTAGCGAGGGTGAGCAGTTCTTC. Translating it yields CASSVASEGEQFF.

This chain links TRBV21-1 with TRBJ2-7; TRBD2 reflects the table's D call only, with no check against the DNA. TRBV21-1 is labeled a pseudogene. The CDR3 is 15 residues long. The CDR3 loop is CASSARGLSLYEQYF. In DNA form, the CDR3 reads TGTGCCAGCAGCGCGCGGGGGCTATCCCTCTACGAGCAGTACTTC.

The rearrangement joins TRBV11-3 to TRBJ2-3, with 11 bases lining up with TRBD2. The ends lost 5 bases at V and 4 bases at J; junction bases unmatched: 5. This CDR3 comprises 15 residues. CDR1 is SGHNT and CDR2 is YENEEA in the germline V gene. The DNA of the CDR3 is TGTGCCAGCAGCCAGGGACTAGCGGTTTCAGATACGCAGTATTTT. Translated, it gives CASSQGLAVSDTQYF. Filled out from reference TRBV11-3 and TRBJ2-3, the complete variable domain reads EAGVVQSPRYKIIEKKQPVAFWCNPISGHNTLYWYLQNLGQGPELLIRYENEEAVDDSQLPKDRFSAERLKGVDSTLKIQPAELGDSAVYLCASSQGLAVSDTQYFGPGTRLTVL.

The chain combines TRBV9 with TRBJ1-4, with a tentative D call TRBD1 (5 bases). The length of the CDR3 is 16 residues. Deletions cut 0 bases from V and 0 bases from J, with 9 bases between. The germline V gene has CDR1 SGDLS and CDR2 YYNGEE. The CDR3 DNA reads as TGTGCCAGCAGCGTAGGTGGGGCTGCAACTAATGAAAAACTGTTTTTT. Its translation is CASSVGGAATNEKLFF.

This sequence joins TRBV29-1 and TRBJ2-7; a weak D match, TRBD1 (6 bases). V lost 0 bases and J lost 8, with 14 bases in between. Germline values: CDR1 SQVTM, CDR2 ANQGSEA. The CDR3 is 13 residues long. The CDR3 sequence: CSVEDGAWDKQYF. CDR3 in DNA: TGCAGCGTTGAAGATGGAGCGTGGGACAAGCAGTACTTC.

The count of this clone is one. The gene calls are TRBV29-1 and TRBJ2-3; 11 nucleotides agree with TRBD2. After removal of 3 bases from V and 0 bases from J, the junction contained 5 bases not matched to a gene. CDR1 SQVTM and CDR2 ANQGSEA come from the germline V gene. The CDR3 consists of 16 residues. In DNA, the CDR3 is TGCAGCGTTGATAGACTAGCGGGATTCAGCACAGATACGCAGTATTTT. It translates to CSVDRLAGFSTDTQYF.

The chain carries TRBV5-3 and TRBJ2-5; D perhaps matches TRBD1 (7 bases). TRBV5-3 is sorted into the ORF group, with uncertain function. V gave up 1 base and J gave up 4 bases, with 11 bases separating them. The CDR3 spans 14 residues. CDR3 nucleotide sequence: TGTGCCAGAAGCTTGCGGCAGGGGGGAGAGACCCAGTACTTC. Residues: CARSLRQGGETQYF.

The chain combines TRBV5-1 with TRBJ1-4, with a possible D match to TRBD1 (5 bases). Looked up from germline, CDR1 is SGHRS and CDR2 is YFSETQ. V was clipped by 2 bases and J by 2 bases, with 10 bases between them. The CDR3 is 15 residues long. DNA of the CDR3: TGCGCCAGCAGCTTCGGGGGGAGCACTAATGAAAAACTGTTTTTT. Translation: CASSFGGSTNEKLFF. The full variable domain, its missing parts supplied by reference TRBV5-1 and TRBJ1-4, is KAGVTQTPRYLIKTRGQQVTLSCSPISGHRSVSWYQQTPGQGLQFLFEYFSETQRNKGNFPGRFSGRQFSNSRSEMNVSTLELGDSALYLCASSFGGSTNEKLFFGSGTQLSVL.

The V and J genes are TRBV28 and TRBJ2-2; 7 positions agree with TRBD1. The CDR3 covers 16 residues. V lost 3 bases to trimming and J lost 0 bases; unmatched junction nucleotides: 4. CDR1 is MDHEN, CDR2 SYDVKM, per germline. The CDR3 DNA follows: TGTGCCAGCAGTTTCCTCGGGACAGCGAACACCGGGGAGCTGTTTTTT. It yields the protein CASSFLGTANTGELFF.